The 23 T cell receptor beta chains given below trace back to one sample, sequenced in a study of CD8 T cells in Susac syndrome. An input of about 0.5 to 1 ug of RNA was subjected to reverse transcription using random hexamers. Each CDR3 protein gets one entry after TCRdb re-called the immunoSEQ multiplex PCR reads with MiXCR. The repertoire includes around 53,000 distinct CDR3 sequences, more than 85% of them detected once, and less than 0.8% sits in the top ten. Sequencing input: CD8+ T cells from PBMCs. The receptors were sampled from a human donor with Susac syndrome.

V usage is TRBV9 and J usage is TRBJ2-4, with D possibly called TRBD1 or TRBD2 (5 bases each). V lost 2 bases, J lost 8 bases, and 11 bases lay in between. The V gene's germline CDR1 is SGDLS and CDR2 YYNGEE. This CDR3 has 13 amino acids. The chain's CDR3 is CASSVGGPDIQYF. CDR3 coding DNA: TGTGCCAGCAGCGTTGGGGGTCCGGACATTCAGTACTTC. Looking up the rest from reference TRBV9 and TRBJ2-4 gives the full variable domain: DSGVTQTPKHLITATGQRVTLRCSPRSGDLSVYWYQQSLDQGLQFLIQYYNGEERAKGNILERFSAQQFPDLHSELNLSSLELGDSALYFCASSVGGPDIQYFGAGTRLSVL.

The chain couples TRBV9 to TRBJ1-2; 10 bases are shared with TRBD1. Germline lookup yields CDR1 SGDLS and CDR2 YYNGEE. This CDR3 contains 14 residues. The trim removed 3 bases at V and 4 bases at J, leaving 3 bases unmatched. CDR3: CASSADRGPYGYTF. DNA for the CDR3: TGTGCCAGCAGCGCCGACAGGGGGCCCTATGGCTACACCTTC.

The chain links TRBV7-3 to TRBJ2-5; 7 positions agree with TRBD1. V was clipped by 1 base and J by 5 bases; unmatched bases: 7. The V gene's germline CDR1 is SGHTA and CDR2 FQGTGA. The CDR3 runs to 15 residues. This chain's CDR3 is CASSLNRGSGETQYF. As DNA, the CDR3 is TGTGCCAGCAGCTTAAACAGGGGATCGGGGGAGACCCAGTACTTC.

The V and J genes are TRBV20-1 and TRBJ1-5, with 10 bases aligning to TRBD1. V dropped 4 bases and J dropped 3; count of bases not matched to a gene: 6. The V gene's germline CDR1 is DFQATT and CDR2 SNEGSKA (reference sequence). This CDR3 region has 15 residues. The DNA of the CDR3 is TGCAGTGCTAAGACAGGGGGCTATGTCAATCAGCCCCAGCATTTT. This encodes CSAKTGGYVNQPQHF.

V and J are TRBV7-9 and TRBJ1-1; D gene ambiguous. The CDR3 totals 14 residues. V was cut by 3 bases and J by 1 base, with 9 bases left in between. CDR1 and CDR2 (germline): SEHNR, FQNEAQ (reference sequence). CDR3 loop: CASSFYLGNTEAFF. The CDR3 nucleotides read TGTGCCAGCAGCTTCTACCTTGGGAACACTGAAGCTTTCTTT.

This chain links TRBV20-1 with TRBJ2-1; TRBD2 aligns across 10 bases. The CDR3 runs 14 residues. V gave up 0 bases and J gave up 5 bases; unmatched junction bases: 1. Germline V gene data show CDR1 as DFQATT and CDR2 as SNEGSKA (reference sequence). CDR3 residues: CSARDSGGDNEQFF. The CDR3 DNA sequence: TGCAGTGCTAGAGACAGCGGGGGGGACAATGAGCAGTTCTTC.

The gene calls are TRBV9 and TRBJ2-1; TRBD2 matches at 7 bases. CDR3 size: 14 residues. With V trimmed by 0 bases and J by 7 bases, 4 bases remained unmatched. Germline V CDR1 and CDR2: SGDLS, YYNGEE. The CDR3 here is CASSVAGGMNEQFF. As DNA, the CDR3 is TGTGCCAGCAGCGTAGCGGGGGGAATGAATGAGCAGTTCTTC.

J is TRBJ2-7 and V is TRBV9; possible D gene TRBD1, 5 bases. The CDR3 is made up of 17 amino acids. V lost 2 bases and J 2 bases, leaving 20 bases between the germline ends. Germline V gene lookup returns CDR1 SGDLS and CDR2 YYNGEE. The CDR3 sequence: CASSVSPRSGFTYEQYF. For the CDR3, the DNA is TGTGCCAGCAGCGTCTCCCCGCGATCAGGGTTTACCTACGAGCAGTACTTC. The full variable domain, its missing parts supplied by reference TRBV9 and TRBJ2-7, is DSGVTQTPKHLITATGQRVTLRCSPRSGDLSVYWYQQSLDQGLQFLIQYYNGEERAKGNILERFSAQQFPDLHSELNLSSLELGDSALYFCASSVSPRSGFTYEQYFGPGTRLTVT.

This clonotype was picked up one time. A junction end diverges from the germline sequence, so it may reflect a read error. CDR3 region: CARGREPGEFWSSQPQHF. The CDR3 DNA is TGTGCCAGAGGGCGGGAGCCAGGGGAGTTCTGGAGCAGTCAGCCCCAGCATTTT. The chain links TRBV19 to TRBJ1-5; D possibly corresponds to TRBD1 (6 bases). The CDR3 is made up of 18 amino acids. CDR1 is LNHDA, CDR2 SQIVND, per germline (reference sequence).

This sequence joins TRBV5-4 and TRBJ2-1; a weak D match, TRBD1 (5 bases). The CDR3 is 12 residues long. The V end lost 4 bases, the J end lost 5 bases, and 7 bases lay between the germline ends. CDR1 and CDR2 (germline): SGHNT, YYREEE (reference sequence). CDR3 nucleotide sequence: TGTGCCAGCAGCCAGGGAAACAATGAGCAGTTCTTC. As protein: CASSQGNNEQFF.

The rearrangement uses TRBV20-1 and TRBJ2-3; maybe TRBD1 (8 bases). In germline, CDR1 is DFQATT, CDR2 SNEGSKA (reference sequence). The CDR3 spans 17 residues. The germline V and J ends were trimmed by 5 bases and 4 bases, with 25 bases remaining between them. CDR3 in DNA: TGCAGTGCTCACGACAGGGGCGGGGGCAGTTACGCAGATACGCAGTATTTT. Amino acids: CSAHDRGGGSYADTQYF.

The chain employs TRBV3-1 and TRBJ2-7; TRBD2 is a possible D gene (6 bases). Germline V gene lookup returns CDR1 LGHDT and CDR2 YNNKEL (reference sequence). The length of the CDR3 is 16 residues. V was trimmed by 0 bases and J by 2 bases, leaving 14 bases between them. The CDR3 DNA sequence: TGTGCCAGCAGCCAAGATGATCGACTAGGTCCCTACGAGCAGTACTTC. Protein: CASSQDDRLGPYEQYF.

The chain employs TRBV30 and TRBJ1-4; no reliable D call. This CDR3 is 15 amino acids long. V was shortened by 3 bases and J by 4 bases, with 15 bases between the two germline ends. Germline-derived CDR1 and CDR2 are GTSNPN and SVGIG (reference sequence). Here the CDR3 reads CAWRKAGTLNEKLFF. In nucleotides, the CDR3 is TGTGCCTGGAGGAAAGCGGGAACCCTTAATGAAAAACTGTTTTTT.

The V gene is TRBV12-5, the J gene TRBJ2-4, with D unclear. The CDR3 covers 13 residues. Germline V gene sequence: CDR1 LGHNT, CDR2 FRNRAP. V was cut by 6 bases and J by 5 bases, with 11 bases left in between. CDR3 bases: TGTGCTAGTGGCGCCGGCACAGAAAACATTCAGTACTTC. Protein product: CASGAGTENIQYF.

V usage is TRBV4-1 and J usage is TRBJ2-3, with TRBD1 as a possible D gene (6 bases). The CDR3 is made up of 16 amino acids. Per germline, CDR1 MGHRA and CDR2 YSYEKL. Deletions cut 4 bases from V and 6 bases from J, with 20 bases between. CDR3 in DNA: TGCGCCAGCAGCCCCTCCCCCAGGGGTTTGCAGGATACGCAGTATTTT. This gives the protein CASSPSPRGLQDTQYF.

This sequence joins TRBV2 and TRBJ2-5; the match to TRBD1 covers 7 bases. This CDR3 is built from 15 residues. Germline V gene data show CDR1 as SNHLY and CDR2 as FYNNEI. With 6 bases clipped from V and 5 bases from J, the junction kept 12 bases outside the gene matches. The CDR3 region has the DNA TGTGCCAGCAGATCCCGGGACAGCAGAGGGGAGACCCAGTACTTC. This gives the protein CASRSRDSRGETQYF. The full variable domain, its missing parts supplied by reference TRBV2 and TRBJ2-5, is EPEVTQTPSHQVTQMGQEVILRCVPISNHLYFYWYRQILGQKVEFLVSFYNNEISEKSEIFDDQFSVERPDGSNFTLKIRSTKLEDSAMYFCASRSRDSRGETQYFGPGTRLLVL.

The CDR3 reads CAWKGIGNQPQHF. The CDR3 DNA is TGTGCCTGGAAAGGGATAGGCAATCAGCCCCAGCATTTT. This sequence joins TRBV30 and TRBJ1-5, with unresolved D. The CDR3 sequence is 13 residues long. Trimming took 4 bases from V and 2 from J, leaving 9 bases between them. Germline V gene data show CDR1 as GTSNPN and CDR2 as SVGIG (reference sequence).

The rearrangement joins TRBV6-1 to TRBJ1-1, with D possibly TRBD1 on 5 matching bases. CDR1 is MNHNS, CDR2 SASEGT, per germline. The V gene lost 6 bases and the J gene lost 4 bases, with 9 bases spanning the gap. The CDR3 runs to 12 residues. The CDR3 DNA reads TGTGCCAGCAGGATCGGGGGCACTGAAGCTTTCTTT. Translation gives CASRIGGTEAFF.

This CDR3 reads CASSLNDTQYF. The CDR3 DNA follows: TGTGCCAGCAGCTTAAACGATACGCAGTATTTT. The chain recombines TRBV7-3 with TRBJ2-3; D is unclear. CDR3 length equals 11 residues. Trimming took 1 base from V and 6 from J, leaving 2 bases between them. The germline gives CDR1 SGHTA, CDR2 FQGTGA.

The CDR3 DNA reads as TGTGCCTGGAGACGCCCGGGAGCGGGGACACCTGGGGCCAACGTCCTGACTTTC. Its protein is CAWRRPGAGTPGANVLTF. The chain recombines TRBV30 with TRBJ2-6, with D maybe TRBD2 (7 bases). The CDR3 runs 18 residues. Trimming left V 3 bases short and J 2 bases short, with 20 bases between. In germline, CDR1 is GTSNPN, CDR2 SVGIG (reference sequence).

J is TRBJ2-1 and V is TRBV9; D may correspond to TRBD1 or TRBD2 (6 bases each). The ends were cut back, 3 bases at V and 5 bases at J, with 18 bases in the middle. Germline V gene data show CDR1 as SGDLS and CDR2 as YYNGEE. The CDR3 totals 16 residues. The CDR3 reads CASSDKDGGLNNEQFF. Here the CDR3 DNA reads TGTGCCAGCAGCGACAAGGACGGGGGCCTAAACAATGAGCAGTTCTTC. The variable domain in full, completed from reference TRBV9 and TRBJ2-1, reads DSGVTQTPKHLITATGQRVTLRCSPRSGDLSVYWYQQSLDQGLQFLIQYYNGEERAKGNILERFSAQQFPDLHSELNLSSLELGDSALYFCASSDKDGGLNNEQFFGPGTRLTVL.

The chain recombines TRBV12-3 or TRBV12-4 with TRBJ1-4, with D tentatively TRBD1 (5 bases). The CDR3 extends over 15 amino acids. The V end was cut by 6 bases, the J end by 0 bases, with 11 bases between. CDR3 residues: CASRSTGATNEKLFF. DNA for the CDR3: TGTGCCAGCAGATCTACGGGGGCAACTAATGAAAAACTGTTTTTT.

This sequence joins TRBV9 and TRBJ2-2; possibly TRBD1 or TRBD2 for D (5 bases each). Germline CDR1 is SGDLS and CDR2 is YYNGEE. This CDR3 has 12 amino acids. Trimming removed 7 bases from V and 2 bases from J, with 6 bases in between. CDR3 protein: CASGTNTGELFF. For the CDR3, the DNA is TGTGCCAGCGGGACCAACACCGGGGAGCTGTTTTTT.